A single T cell receptor beta chain is shown here with its context. The data belong to a study of blood T cell repertoires in COVID-19. On the study more broadly: The United States, Italy and Spain provided the acute and convalescent COVID-19 samples. T cells, B-cell-depleted T cells, or PBMCs supplied cDNA or gDNA.

V lost 3 bases and J lost 4, with 12 bases in between. CDR1 is KGHSH, CDR2 LQKENI, per germline. The CDR3 covers 14 residues. Per the original data handling: Reference gene primer amplification in the assay estimated nucleated cell counts. The assay was immunoSEQ multiplex PCR, and TCRdb's table has in-frame clones only and misses some. V and J calls and clone size are as listed in that table; D and trimming were resolved from the DNA. The repertoire holds 50,000 or so clones, with roughly 84% as singletons. The TCR sequence derives from a man between 45 and 60 years old with active COVID-19. The sequenced sample consisted of peripheral blood. The chain employs TRBV18 and TRBJ2-5; TRBD1 might be the D (6 bases). CDR3 sequence reads: CASSPSGEGETQYF. The DNA of the CDR3 is TGTGCCAGCTCACCCTCAGGGGAAGGAGAGACCCAGTACTTC. The full variable domain, rest sourced from reference TRBV18 and TRBJ2-5, is NAGVMQNPRHLVRRRGQEARLRCSPMKGHSHVYWYRQLPEEGLKFMVYLQKENIIDESGMPKERFSAEFPKEGPSILRIQQVVRGDSAAYFCASSPSGEGETQYFGPGTRLLVL.